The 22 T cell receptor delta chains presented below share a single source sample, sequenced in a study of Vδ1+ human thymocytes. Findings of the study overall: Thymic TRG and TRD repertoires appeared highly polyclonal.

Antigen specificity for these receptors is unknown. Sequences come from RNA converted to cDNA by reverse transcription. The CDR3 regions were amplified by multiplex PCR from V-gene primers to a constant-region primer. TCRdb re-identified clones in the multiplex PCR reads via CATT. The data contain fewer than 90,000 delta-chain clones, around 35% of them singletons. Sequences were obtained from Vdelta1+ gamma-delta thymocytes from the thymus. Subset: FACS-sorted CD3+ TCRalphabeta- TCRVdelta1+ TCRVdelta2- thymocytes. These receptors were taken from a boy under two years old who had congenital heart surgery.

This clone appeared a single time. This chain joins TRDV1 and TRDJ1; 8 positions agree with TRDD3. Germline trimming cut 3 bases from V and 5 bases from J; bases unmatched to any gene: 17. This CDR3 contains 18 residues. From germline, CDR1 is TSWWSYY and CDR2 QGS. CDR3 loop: CALGELLIRGIGGDKLIF. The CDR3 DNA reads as TGTGCTCTTGGGGAGCTCCTAATCCGGGGGATAGGGGGAGATAAACTCATCTTT.

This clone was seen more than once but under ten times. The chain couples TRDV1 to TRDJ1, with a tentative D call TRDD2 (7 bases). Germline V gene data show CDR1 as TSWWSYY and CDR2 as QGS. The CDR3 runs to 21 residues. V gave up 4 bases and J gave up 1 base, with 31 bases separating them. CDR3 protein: CALGAFLRRIQGRMVTDKLIF. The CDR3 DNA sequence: TGTGCTCTTGGGGCTTTCCTACGACGGATACAGGGGCGTATGGTCACCGATAAACTCATCTTT.

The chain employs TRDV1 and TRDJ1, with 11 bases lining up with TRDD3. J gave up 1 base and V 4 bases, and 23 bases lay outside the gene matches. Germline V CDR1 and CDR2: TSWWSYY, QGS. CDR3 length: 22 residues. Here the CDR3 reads CALGGPLPSYWGIGEPTDKLIF. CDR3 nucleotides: TGTGCTCTTGGGGGCCCCCTTCCTTCCTACTGGGGGATAGGGGAACCCACCGATAAACTCATCTTT.

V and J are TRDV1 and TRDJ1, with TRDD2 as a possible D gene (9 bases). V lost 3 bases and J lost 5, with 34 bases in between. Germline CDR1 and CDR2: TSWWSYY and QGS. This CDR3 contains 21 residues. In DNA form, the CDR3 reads TGTGCTCTTGGGGATACGTCCTTCCTACGAGGGATACGCCAACGCCTTGATAAACTCATCTTT. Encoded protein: CALGDTSFLRGIRQRLDKLIF.

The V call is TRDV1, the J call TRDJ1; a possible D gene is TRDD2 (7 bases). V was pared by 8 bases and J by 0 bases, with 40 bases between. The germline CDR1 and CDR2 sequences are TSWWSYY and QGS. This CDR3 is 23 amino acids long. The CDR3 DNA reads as TGTGCTCTTAAAGGGACCGAATTTCCTACAGGCCTGGGGATGGACTCGTACACCGATAAACTCATCTTT. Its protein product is CALKGTEFPTGLGMDSYTDKLIF.

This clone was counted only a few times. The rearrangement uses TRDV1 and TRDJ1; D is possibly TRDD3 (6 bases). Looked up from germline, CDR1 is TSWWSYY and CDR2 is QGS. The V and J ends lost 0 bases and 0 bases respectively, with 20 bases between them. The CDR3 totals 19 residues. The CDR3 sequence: CALGELPRAGESNTDKLIF. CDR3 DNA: TGTGCTCTTGGGGAACTCCCACGTGCGGGGGAAAGTAACACCGATAAACTCATCTTT.

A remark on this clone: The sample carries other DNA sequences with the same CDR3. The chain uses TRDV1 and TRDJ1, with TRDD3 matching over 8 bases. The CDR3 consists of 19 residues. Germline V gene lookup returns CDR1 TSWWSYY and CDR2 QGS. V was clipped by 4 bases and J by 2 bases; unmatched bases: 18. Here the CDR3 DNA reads TGTGCTCTTGGGGGCTCAGACCCTGTACTGGGGGGAGATACCGATAAACTCATCTTT. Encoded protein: CALGGSDPVLGGDTDKLIF.

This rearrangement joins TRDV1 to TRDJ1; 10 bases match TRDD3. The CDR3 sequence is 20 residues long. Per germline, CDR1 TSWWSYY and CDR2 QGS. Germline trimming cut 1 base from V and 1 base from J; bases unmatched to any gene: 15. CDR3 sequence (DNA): TGTGCTCTTGGGGAACGGTACCTCTGGGGGATAGGGGTGACCACCGATAAACTCATCTTT. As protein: CALGERYLWGIGVTTDKLIF.

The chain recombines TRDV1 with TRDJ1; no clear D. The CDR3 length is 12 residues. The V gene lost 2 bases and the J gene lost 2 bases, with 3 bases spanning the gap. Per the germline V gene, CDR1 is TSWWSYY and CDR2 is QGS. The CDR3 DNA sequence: TGTGCTCTTGGGGAAATTACCGATAAACTCATCTTT. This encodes CALGEITDKLIF.

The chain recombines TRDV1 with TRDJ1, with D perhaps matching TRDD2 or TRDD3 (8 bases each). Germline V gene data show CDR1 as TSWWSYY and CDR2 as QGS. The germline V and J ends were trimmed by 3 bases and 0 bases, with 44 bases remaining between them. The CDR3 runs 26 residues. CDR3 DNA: TGTGCTCTTGGGGATCGCAACCCCCTCGCCTTCCTAATGCTGGGGGACCCTCCACCGTACACCGATAAACTCATCTTT. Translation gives CALGDRNPLAFLMLGDPPPYTDKLIF.

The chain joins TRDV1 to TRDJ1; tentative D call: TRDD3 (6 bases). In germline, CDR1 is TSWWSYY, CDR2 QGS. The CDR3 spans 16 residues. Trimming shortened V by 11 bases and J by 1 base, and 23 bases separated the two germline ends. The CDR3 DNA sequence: TGTGCTATCGGTTTTGGGGGCTACACCGCCACCGATAAACTCATCTTT. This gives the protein CAIGFGGYTATDKLIF.

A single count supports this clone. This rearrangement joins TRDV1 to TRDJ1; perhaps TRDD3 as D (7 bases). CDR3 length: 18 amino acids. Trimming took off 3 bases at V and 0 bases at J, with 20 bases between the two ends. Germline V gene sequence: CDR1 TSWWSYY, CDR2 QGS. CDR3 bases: TGTGCTCTTGGGGACCATCCTACCTGGGGGGCTTACACCGATAAACTCATCTTT. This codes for CALGDHPTWGAYTDKLIF.

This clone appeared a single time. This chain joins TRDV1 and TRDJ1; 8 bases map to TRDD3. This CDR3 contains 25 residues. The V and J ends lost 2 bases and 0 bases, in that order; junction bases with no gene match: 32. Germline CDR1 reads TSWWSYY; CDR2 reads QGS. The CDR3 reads CALGETLPTYVGVPGGHLYTDKLIF. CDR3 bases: TGTGCTCTTGGGGAAACACTCCCAACCTACGTCGGGGTTCCTGGGGGACACCTGTACACCGATAAACTCATCTTT.

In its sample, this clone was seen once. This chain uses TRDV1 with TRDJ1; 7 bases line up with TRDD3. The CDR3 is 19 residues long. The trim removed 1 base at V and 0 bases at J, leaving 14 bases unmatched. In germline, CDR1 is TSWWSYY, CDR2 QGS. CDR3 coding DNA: TGTGCTCTTGGGGAACGGTGCTGGGGGTTCACGAGGTACACCGATAAACTCATCTTT. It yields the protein CALGERCWGFTRYTDKLIF.

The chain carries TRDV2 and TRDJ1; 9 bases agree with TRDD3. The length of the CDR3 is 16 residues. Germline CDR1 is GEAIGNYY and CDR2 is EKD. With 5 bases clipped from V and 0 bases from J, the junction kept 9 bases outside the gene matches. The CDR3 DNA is TGTGCCTGTGTATACTGGGGGACACCCTACACCGATAAACTCATCTTT. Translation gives CACVYWGTPYTDKLIF.

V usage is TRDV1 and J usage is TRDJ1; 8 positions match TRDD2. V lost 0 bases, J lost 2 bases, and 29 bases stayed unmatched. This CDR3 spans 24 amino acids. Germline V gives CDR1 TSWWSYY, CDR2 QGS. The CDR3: CALGELGVLPTKLGGEVRTDKLIF. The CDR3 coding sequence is TGTGCTCTTGGGGAACTAGGAGTACTTCCTACGAAATTAGGGGGAGAAGTACGAACCGATAAACTCATCTTT.

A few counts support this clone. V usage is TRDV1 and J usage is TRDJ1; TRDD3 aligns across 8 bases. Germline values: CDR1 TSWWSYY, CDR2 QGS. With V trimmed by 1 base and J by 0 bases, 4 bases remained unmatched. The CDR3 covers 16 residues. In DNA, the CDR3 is TGTGCTCTTGGGGAACCGTGGGGGATTAACACCGATAAACTCATCTTT. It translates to CALGEPWGINTDKLIF.

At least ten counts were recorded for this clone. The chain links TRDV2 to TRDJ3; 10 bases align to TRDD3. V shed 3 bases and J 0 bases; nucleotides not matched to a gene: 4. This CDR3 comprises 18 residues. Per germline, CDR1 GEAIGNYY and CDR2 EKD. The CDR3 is CACDWGIPSSWDTRQMFF. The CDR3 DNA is TGTGCCTGTGACTGGGGGATACCGAGCTCCTGGGACACCCGACAGATGTTTTTC.

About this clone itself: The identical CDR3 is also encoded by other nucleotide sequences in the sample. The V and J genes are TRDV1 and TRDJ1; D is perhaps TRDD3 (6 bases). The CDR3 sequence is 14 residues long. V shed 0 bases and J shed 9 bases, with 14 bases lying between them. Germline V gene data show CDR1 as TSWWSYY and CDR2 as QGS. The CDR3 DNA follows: TGTGCTCTTGGGGAACTGCTGGGGTCGAGGCAACTCATCTTT. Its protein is CALGELLGSRQLIF.

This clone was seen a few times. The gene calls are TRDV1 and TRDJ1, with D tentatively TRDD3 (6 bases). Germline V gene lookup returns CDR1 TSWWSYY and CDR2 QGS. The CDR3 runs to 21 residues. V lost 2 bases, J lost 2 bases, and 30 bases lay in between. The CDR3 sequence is CALGEGAPPSGAPGGTDKLIF. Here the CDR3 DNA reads TGTGCTCTTGGGGAAGGGGCCCCACCCTCTGGGGCCCCAGGAGGGACCGATAAACTCATCTTT.

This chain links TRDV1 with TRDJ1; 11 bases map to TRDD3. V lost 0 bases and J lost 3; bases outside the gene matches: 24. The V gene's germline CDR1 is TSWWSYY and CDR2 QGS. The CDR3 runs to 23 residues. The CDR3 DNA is TGTGCTCTTGGGGAACTCTCCTCCCCTGACCTAGCGCTGGGGGATACAAGGGCCGATAAACTCATCTTT. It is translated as CALGELSSPDLALGDTRADKLIF.

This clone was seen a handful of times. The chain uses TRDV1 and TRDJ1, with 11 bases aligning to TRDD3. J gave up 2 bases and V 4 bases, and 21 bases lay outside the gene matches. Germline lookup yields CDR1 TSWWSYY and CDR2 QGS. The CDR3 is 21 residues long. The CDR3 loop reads CALGGRGNGWGIPVGTDKLIF. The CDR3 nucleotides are TGTGCTCTTGGGGGACGTGGTAATGGCTGGGGGATACCTGTTGGAACCGATAAACTCATCTTT.